This TCR beta chain was sequenced for a study of control samples from healthy donors and cancer patients. Some clones are missing from TCRdb's copy, which holds only in-frame ones; the method was immunoSEQ multiplex PCR. The sample has around 190,000 clones, around 90% seen once; the top ten hold more than 1.3%. Germline CDR1 MNHEY, CDR2 SMNVEV (reference sequence). The V end was cut by 4 bases, the J end by 0 bases, with 1 base between. The CDR3 has 11 residues. This rearrangement joins TRBV27 to TRBJ2-7; D unclear. The source of this sequence is a woman between 50 and 59 years old in good health. Sample: blood. CDR3 nucleotide sequence: TGTGCCAGCAGTTCCTCCTACGAGCAGTACTTC. It encodes CASSSSYEQYF.